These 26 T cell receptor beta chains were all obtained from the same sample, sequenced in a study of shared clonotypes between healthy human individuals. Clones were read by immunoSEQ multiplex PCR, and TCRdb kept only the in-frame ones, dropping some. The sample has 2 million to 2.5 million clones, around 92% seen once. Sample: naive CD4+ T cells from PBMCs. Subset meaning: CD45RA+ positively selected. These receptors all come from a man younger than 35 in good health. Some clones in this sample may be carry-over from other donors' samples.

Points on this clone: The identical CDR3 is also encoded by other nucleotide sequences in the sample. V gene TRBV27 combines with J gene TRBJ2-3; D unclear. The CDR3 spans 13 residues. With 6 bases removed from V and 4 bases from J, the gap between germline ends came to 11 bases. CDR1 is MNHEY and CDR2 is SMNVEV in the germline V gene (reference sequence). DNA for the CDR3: TGTGCCAGCAGCCTCCGTGGGGCAGATACGCAGTATTTT. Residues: CASSLRGADTQYF.

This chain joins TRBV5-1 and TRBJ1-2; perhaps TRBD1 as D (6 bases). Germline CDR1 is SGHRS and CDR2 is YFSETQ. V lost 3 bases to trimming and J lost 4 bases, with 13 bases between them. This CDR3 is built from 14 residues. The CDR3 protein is CASSSRDTFYGYTF. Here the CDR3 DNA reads TGCGCCAGCAGCTCTCGGGACACCTTCTATGGCTACACCTTC.

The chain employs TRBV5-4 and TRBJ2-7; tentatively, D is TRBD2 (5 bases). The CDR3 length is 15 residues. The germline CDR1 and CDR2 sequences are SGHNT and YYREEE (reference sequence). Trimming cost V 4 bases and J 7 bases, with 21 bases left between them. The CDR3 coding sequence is TGTGCCAGCAGCCCTTCGCCGGGCCGACGGGATGAGCAGTACTTC. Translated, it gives CASSPSPGRRDEQYF.

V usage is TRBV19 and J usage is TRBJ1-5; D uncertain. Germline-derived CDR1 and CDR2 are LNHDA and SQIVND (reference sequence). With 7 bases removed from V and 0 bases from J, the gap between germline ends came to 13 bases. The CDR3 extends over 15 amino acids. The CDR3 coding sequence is TGTGCCAGTACCCCCCGGGCAGATAGCAATCAGCCCCAGCATTTT. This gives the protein CASTPRADSNQPQHF.

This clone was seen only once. For the CDR3, the DNA is TGCGCCAGCAGCAACCAGCGGGGGGCGGAGACCCAGTACTTC. Its translation: CASSNQRGAETQYF. The chain has TRBV5-1 and TRBJ2-5; 9 nucleotides line up with TRBD2. V was pared by 4 bases and J by 5 bases, with 6 bases of the junction left unmatched. The CDR3 loop spans 14 amino acids. Germline V gene data show CDR1 as SGHRS and CDR2 as YFSETQ. Drawing the rest from reference TRBV5-1 and TRBJ2-5, the complete variable domain is KAGVTQTPRYLIKTRGQQVTLSCSPISGHRSVSWYQQTPGQGLQFLFEYFSETQRNKGNFPGRFSGRQFSNSRSEMNVSTLELGDSALYLCASSNQRGAETQYFGPGTRLLVL.

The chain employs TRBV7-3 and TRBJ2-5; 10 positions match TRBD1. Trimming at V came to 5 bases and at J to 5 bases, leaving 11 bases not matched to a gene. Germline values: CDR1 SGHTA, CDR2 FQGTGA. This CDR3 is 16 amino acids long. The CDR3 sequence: CASSPYGTGAGETQYF. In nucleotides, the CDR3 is TGTGCCAGCAGCCCCTACGGGACAGGGGCGGGGGAGACCCAGTACTTC. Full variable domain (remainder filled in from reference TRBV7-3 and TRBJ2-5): GAGVSQTPSNKVTEKGKYVELRCDPISGHTALYWYRQSLGQGPEFLIYFQGTGAADDSGLPNDRFFAVRPEGSVSTLKIQRTERGDSAVYLCASSPYGTGAGETQYFGPGTRLLVL.

The CDR3 is CASTSTGEVNEQFF. The CDR3 nucleotides are TGTGCCAGCACGTCGACTGGGGAGGTCAATGAGCAGTTCTTC. The chain uses TRBV7-9 and TRBJ2-1, with D tentatively TRBD2 (6 bases). V lost 7 bases and J lost 6, with 16 bases in between. The CDR3 runs to 14 residues. Germline CDR1 and CDR2: SEHNR and FQNEAQ (reference sequence).

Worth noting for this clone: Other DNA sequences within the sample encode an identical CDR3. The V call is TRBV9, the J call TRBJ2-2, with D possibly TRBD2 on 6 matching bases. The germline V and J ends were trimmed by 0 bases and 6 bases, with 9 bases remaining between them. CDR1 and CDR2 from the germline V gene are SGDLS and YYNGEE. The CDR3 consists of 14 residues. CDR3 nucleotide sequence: TGTGCCAGCAGCGTAGAAGGGGAGGCCGGGGAGCTGTTTTTT. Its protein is CASSVEGEAGELFF.

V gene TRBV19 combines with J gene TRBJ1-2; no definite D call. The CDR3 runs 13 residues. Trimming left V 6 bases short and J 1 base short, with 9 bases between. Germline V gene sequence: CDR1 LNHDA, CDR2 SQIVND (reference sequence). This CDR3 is CASSVELNYGYTF. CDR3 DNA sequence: TGTGCCAGTAGCGTCGAACTTAACTATGGCTACACCTTC.

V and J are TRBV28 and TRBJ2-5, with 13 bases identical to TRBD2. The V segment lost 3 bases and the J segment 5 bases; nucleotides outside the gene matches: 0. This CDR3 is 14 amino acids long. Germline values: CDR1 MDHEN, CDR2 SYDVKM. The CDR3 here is CASSLTSGRETQYF. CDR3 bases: TGTGCCAGCAGTTTGACTAGCGGGAGGGAGACCCAGTACTTC.

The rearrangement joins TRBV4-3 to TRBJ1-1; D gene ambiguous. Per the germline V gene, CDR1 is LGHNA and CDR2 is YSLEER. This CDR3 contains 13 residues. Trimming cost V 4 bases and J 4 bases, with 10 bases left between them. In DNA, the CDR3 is TGCGCCAGCAGCCTTAGGGTAGGCACTGAAGCTTTCTTT. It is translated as CASSLRVGTEAFF.

The CDR3 here is CASIKEVGETQYF. The DNA of the CDR3 is TGTGCCAGCATCAAAGAGGTGGGGGAGACCCAGTACTTC. The chain is built from TRBV2 and TRBJ2-5; D gene unclear. The CDR3 contains 13 residues. Germline values: CDR1 SNHLY, CDR2 FYNNEI. Trimming took 7 bases from V and 5 from J, leaving 14 bases between them.

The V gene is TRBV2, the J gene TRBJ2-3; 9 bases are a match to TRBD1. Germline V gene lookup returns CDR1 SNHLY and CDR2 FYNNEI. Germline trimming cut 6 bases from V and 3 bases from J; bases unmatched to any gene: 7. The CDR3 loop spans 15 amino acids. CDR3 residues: CASRGDRVWTDTQYF. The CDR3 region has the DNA TGTGCCAGCAGGGGGGACAGGGTCTGGACAGATACGCAGTATTTT. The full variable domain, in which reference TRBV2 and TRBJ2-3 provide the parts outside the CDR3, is EPEVTQTPSHQVTQMGQEVILRCVPISNHLYFYWYRQILGQKVEFLVSFYNNEISEKSEIFDDQFSVERPDGSNFTLKIRSTKLEDSAMYFCASRGDRVWTDTQYFGPGTRLTVL.

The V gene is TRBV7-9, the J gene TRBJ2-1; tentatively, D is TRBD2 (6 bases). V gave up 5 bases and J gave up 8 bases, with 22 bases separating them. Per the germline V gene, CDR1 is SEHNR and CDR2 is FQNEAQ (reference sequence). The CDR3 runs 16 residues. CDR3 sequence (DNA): TGTGCCAGCAGCCCCCCACGGGGACTGGGGCCGCATGAGCAGTTCTTC. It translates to CASSPPRGLGPHEQFF.

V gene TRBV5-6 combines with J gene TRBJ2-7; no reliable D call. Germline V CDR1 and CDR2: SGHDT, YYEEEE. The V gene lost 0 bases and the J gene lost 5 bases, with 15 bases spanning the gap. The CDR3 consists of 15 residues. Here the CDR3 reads CASSLVPASIHEQYF. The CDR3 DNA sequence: TGTGCCAGCAGCTTGGTTCCGGCTAGTATCCACGAGCAGTACTTC. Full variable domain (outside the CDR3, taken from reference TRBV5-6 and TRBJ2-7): DAGVTQSPTHLIKTRGQQVTLRCSPKSGHDTVSWYQQALGQGPQFIFQYYEEEERQRGNFPDRFSGHQFPNYSSELNVNALLLGDSALYLCASSLVPASIHEQYFGPGTRLTVT.

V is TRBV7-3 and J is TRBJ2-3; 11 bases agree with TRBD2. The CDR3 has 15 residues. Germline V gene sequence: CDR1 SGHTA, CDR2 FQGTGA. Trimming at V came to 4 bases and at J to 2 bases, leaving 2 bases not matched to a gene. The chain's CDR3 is CASSSLAGDTDTQYF. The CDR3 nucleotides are TGTGCCAGCAGCTCACTAGCGGGAGACACAGATACGCAGTATTTT.

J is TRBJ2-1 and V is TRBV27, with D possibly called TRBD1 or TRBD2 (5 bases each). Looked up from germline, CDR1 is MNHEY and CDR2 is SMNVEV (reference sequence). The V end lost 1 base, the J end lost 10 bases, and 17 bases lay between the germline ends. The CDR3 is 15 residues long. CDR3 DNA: TGTGCCAGCAGTTTATTGGGACGGGCTCTCGGAGAGCAGTTCTTC. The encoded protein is CASSLLGRALGEQFF.

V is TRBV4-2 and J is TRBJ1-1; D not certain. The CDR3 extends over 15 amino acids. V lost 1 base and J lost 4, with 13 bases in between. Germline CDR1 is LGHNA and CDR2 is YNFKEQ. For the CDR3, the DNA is TGTGCCAGCAGCCAAGTGGGTGGGAAGGGCACTGAAGCTTTCTTT. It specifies CASSQVGGKGTEAFF.

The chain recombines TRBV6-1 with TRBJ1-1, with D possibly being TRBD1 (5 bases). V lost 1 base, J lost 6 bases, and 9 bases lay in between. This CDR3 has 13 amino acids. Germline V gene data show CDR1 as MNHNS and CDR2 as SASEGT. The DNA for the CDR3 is TGTGCCAGCAGTGAAGGGGGGTCCGCTGAAGCTTTCTTT. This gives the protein CASSEGGSAEAFF.

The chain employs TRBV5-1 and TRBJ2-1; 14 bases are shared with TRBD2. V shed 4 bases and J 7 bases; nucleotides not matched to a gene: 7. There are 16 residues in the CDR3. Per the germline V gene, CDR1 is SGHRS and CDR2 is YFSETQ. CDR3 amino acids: CASSVRGTSGRNEQFF. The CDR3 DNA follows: TGCGCCAGCAGCGTGAGAGGGACTAGCGGGAGAAATGAGCAGTTCTTC.

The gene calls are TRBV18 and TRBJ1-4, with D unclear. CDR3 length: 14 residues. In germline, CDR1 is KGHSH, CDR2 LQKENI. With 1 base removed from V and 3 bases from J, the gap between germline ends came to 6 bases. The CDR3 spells CASSPQRSNEKLFF. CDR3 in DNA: TGTGCCAGCTCACCACAGAGATCTAATGAAAAACTGTTTTTT.

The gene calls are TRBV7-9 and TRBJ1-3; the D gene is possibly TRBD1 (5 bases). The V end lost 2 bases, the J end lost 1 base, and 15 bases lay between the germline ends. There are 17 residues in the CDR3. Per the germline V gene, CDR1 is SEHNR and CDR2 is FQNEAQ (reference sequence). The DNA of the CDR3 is TGTGCCAGCAGCTTACTAGGGCAGGGTGTTTCTGGAAACACCATATATTTT. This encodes CASSLLGQGVSGNTIYF.

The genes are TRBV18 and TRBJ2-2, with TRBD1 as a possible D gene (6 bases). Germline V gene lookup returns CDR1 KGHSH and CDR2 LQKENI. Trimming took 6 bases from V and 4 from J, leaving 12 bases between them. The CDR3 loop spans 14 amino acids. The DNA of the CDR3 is TGTGCCAGCTCTATTGGGACAACCACCGGGGAGCTGTTTTTT. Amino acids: CASSIGTTTGELFF.

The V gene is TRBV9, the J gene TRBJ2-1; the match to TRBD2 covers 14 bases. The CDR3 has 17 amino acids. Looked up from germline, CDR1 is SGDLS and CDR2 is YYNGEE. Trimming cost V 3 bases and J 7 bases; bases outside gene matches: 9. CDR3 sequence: CASSARLAGGVLNEQFF. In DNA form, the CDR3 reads TGTGCCAGCAGCGCCAGACTAGCGGGAGGGGTTTTAAATGAGCAGTTCTTC.

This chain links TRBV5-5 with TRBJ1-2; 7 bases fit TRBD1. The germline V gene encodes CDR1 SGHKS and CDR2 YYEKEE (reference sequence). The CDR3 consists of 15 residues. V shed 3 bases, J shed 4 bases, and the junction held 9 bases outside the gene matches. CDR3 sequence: CASSWSGGPGYGYTF. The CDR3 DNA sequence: TGTGCCAGCAGCTGGTCAGGGGGACCCGGCTATGGCTACACCTTC. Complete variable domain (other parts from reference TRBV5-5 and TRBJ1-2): DAGVTQSPTHLIKTRGQQVTLRCSPISGHKSVSWYQQVLGQGPQFIFQYYEKEERGRGNFPDRFSARQFPNYSSELNVNALLLGDSALYLCASSWSGGPGYGYTFGSGTRLTVV.

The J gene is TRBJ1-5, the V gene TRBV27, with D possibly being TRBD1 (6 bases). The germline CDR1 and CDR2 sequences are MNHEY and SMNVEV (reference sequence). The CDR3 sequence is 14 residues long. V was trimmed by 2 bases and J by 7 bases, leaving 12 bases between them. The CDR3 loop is CASSLAPGGQPQHF. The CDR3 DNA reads TGTGCCAGCAGTTTAGCCCCCGGGGGCCAGCCCCAGCATTTT.